The present T cell receptor (beta chain) was sequenced within a study of T-cell reconstitution after alpha-beta-depleted transplantation in children. Broader study findings: For some patients, TCRbeta diversity was high at day 60 because of recipient T cells and thymic progenitors that survived. Diversity and T-cell counts at one year after transplant derived mostly from new T cells. Several hundred graft clones that had expanded were reportedly the source of alpha-beta T cells about two months after transplant.

This CDR3 is built from 14 residues. V was clipped by 2 bases and J by 1 base, with 8 bases between them. From germline, CDR1 is MNHEY and CDR2 SVGAGI. Unique molecular identifiers were incorporated during preparation of the TCRbeta library. Each CDR3 protein is one row after TCRdb ran MiXCR on the PCR reads. The profile shows 200,000 to 250,000 distinct CDR3 sequences, around 7.5% of them singletons. In the case of this clonotype: What it recognizes is unknown.

The sequencing here drew on PBMCs, mostly from graft donor cells, taken 180 days after TCRalphabeta/CD19-depleted stem cell transplant. The V call is TRBV6-5, the J call TRBJ1-1; TRBD1 might be the D (5 bases). The sequence was obtained from a male patient between 5 and 17 years old who had a stem cell transplant for acute lymphoblastic leukemia, so the T cells may come from the graft donor. CDR3 nucleotides: TGTGCCAGCAGTTACGGGGGGGGGAACACTGAAGCTTTCTTT. Residues: CASSYGGGNTEAFF.